This T cell receptor (beta chain) derives from a study of blood T cells in healthy people across ages. Notes on the study in general: Long-lived donors carried more naive CD4+ cells and greater diversity than aged donors. Among T cells, TCR beta diversity per million cells dropped roughly linearly as age rose. Changes in expanded clonotypes were possibly confounded, as the CMV status of donors was unknown.

The CDR3 totals 15 residues. Germline V gene sequence: CDR1 ENHRY, CDR2 SYGVKD. Trimming removed 0 bases from V and 7 bases from J, with 16 bases in between. Combining a sample-barcoded 5' primer with a J-beta primer mix, a second PCR ran for roughly 7 to 12 cycles. The yield of each sample was at least 2.5 million CDR3-containing paired-end reads. Each CDR3 protein gets one entry after TCRdb re-called the 5' RACE reads with MiXCR. The repertoire holds about 940,000 distinct CDR3 sequences, with approximately 49% as singletons. Remarks on this clonotype: Its antigen is currently unknown.

This chain joins TRBV10-3 and TRBJ2-7; a weak D match, TRBD2 (7 bases). The TCR originated in a man under 40 in good health. The sample comprised blood. The CDR3 DNA reads as TGTGCCATCAGTGAGTCCGGGGGGCCCTACTATGAGCAGTACTTC. Its translation is CAISESGGPYYEQYF.